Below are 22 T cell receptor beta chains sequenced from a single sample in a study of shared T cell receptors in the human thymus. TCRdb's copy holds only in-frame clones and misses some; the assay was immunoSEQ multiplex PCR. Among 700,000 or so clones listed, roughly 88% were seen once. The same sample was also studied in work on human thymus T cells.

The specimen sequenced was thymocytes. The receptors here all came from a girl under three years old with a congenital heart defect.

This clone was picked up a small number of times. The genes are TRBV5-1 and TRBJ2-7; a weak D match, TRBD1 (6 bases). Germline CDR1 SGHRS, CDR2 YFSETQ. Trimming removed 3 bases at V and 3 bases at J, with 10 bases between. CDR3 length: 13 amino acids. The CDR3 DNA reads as TGCGCCAGCAGCTGGGACAACTACTACGAGCAGTACTTC. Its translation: CASSWDNYYEQYF.

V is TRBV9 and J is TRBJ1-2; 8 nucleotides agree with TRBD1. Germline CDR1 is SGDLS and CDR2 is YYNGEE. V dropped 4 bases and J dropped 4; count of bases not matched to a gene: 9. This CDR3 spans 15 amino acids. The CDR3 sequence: CASSSQGAEAYGYTF. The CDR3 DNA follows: TGTGCCAGCAGCTCTCAGGGGGCGGAGGCCTATGGCTACACCTTC.

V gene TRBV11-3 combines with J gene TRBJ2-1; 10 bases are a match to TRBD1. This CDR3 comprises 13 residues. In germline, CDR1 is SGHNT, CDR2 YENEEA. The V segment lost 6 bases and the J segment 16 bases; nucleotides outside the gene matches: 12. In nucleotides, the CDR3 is TGTGCCAGCAGTTCCGAGGTGGGGACAGGGGTATTCTTC. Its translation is CASSSEVGTGVFF.

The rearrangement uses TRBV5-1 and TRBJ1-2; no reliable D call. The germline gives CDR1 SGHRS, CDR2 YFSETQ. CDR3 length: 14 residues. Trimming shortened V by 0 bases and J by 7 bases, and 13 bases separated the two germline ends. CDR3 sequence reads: CASSLGNYGSGYTF. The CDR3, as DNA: TGCGCCAGCAGCTTGGGGAACTACGGAAGTGGCTACACCTTC.

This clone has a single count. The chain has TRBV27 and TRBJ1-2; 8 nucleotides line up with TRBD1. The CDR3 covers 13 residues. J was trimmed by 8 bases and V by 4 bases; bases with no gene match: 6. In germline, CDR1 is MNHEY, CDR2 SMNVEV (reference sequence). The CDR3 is CASSSRRGLGYTF. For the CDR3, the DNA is TGTGCCAGCAGTTCCCGCAGGGGGCTCGGCTACACCTTC.

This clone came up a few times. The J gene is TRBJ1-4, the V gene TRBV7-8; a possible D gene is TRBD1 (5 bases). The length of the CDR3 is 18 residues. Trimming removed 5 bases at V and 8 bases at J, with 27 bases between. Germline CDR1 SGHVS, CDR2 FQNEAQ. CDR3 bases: TGTGCCAGCAGCCCCCGTCCCAGGATCGCTCTGGGGGGGGAAAAACTGTTTTTT. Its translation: CASSPRPRIALGGEKLFF.

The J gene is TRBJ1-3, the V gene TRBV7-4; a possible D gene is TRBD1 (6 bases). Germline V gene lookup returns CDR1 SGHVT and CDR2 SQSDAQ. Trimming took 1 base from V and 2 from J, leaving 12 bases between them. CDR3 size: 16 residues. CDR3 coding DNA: TGTGCCAGCAGCTTAGTTTACAGGGAGCCTGGAAACACCATATATTTT. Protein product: CASSLVYREPGNTIYF.

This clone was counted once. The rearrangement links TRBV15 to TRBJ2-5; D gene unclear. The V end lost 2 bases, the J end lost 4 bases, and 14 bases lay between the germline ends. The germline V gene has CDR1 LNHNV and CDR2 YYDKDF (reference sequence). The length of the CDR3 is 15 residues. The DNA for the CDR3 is TGTGCCACCAGCAGAAACTACGGAGCCCGAGAGACCCAGTACTTC. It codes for CATSRNYGARETQYF.

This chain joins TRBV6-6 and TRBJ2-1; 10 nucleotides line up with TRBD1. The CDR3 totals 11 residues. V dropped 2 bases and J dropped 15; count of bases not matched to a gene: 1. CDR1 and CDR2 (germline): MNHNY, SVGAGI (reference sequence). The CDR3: CASSYGQGGFF. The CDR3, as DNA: TGTGCCAGCAGTTACGGACAGGGGGGGTTCTTC.

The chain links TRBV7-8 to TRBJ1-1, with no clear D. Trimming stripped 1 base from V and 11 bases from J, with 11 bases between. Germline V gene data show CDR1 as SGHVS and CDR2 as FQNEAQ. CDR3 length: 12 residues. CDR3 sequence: CASSLEGRRAFF. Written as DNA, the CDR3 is TGTGCCAGCAGCTTAGAAGGCCGCAGGGCTTTCTTT. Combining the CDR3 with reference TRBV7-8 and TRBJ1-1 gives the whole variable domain GAGVSQSPRYKVAKRGQDVALRCDPISGHVSLFWYQQALGQGPEFLTYFQNEAQLDKSGLPSDRFFAERPEGSVSTLKIQRTQQEDSAVYLCASSLEGRRAFFGQGTRLTVV.

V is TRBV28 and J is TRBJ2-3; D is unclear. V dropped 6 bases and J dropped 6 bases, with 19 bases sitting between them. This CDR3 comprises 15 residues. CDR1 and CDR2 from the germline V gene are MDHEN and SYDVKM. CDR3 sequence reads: CASRPNSQARDTQYF. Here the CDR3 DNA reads TGTGCCAGCAGGCCAAACTCCCAGGCCCGGGATACGCAGTATTTT.

The CDR3 region is CASSLSKRRNTTDTQYF. CDR3 sequence (DNA): TGTGCCAGCAGTTTATCAAAACGGAGGAACACCACAGATACGCAGTATTTT. This chain links TRBV27 with TRBJ2-3; TRBD2 might be the D (5 bases). Germline V gene sequence: CDR1 MNHEY, CDR2 SMNVEV (reference sequence). This CDR3 has 17 amino acids. The V end was cut by 0 bases, the J end by 2 bases, with 15 bases between.

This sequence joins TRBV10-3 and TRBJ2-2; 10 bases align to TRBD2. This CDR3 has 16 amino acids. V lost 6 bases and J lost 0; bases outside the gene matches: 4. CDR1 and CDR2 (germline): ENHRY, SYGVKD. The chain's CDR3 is CAIRNTSGTNTGELFF. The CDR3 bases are TGTGCCATCAGAAATACTAGCGGGACGAACACCGGGGAGCTGTTTTTT.

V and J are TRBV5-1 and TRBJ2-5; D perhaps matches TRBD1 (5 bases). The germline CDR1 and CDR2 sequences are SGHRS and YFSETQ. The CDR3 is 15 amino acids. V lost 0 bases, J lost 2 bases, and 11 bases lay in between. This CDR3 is CASSLGQGGQETQYF. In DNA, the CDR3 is TGCGCCAGCAGCTTGGGGCAGGGTGGACAAGAGACCCAGTACTTC.

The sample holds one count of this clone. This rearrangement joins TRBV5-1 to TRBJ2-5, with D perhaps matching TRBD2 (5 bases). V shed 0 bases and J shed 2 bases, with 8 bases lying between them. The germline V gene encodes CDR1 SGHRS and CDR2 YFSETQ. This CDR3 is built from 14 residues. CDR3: CASSLAVAQETQYF. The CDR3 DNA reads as TGCGCCAGCAGCTTGGCCGTAGCGCAAGAGACCCAGTACTTC.

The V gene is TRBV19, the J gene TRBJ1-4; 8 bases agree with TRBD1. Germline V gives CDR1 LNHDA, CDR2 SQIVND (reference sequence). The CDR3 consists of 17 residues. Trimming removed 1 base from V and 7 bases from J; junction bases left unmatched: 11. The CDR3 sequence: CASSIGPQGGLSEKLFF. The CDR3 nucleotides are TGTGCCAGTAGTATAGGGCCACAGGGGGGGTTGAGTGAAAAACTGTTTTTT. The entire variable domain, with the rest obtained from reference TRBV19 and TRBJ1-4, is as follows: DGGITQSPKYLFRKEGQNVTLSCEQNLNHDAMYWYRQDPGQGLRLIYYSQIVNDFQKGDIAEGYSVSREKKESFPLTVTSAQKNPTAFYLCASSIGPQGGLSEKLFFGSGTQLSVL.

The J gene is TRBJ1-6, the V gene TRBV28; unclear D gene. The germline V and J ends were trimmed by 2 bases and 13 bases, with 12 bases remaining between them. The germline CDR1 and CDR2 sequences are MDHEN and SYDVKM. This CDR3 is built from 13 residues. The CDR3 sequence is CASSLNLIHPLHF. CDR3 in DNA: TGTGCCAGCAGTTTAAACTTAATTCATCCCCTCCACTTT.

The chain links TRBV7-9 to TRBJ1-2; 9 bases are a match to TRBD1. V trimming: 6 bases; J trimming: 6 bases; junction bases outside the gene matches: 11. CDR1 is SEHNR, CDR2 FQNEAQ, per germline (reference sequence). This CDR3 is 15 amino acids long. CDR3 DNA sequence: TGTGCCAGCAGGCGGGACAGGGATTTTTATGATGGCTACACCTTC. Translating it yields CASRRDRDFYDGYTF. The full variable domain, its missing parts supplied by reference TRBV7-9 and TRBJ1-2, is DTGVSQNPRHKITKRGQNVTFRCDPISEHNRLYWYRQTLGQGPEFLTYFQNEAQLEKSRLLSDRFSAERPKGSFSTLEIQRTEQGDSAMYLCASRRDRDFYDGYTFGSGTRLTVV.

The CDR3 nucleotides are TGTGCCAGTAGTCCCCGGTACCAAGAGACCCAGTACTTC. Protein product: CASSPRYQETQYF. The chain uses TRBV19 and TRBJ2-5, with no clear D. Per germline, CDR1 LNHDA and CDR2 SQIVND (reference sequence). Between the trimmed V and J ends, which lost 5 bases and 0 bases, there was a span of 7 bases. The CDR3 has 13 amino acids.

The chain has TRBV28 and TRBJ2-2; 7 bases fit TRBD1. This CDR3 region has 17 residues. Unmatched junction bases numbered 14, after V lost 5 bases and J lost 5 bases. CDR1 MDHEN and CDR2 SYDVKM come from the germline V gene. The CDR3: CASSPDPGQLLTGELFF. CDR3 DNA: TGTGCCAGCAGTCCGGACCCGGGACAGCTCTTAACCGGGGAGCTGTTTTTT.

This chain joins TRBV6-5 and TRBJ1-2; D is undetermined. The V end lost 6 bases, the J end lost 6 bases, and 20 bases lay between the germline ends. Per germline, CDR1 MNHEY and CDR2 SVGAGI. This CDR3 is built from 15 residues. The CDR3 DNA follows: TGTGCCAGCAGGGGAGACCTACAAGGACCCGATGGCTACACCTTC. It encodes CASRGDLQGPDGYTF.

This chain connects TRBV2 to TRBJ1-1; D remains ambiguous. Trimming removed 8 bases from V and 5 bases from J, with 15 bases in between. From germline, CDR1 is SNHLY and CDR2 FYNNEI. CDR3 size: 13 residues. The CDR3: CASHWRPNTEAFF. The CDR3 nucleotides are TGTGCCAGCCATTGGCGGCCGAATACTGAAGCTTTCTTT.